This passage covers 10 T cell receptor beta chains from one sample sequenced in a study of blood T cell repertoires in COVID-19. Sequencing was performed with immunoSEQ multiplex PCR; in TCRdb, only in-frame clones are kept and a portion is missing. The data contain roughly 130,000 clones, 82% of them singletons. Material for sequencing was peripheral blood. The receptors were gathered from an older woman with acute or convalescent COVID-19.

CDR3 region: CASRNPGGASLGYTF. The CDR3 region has the DNA TGCGCCAGCAGGAACCCGGGAGGGGCGAGCCTTGGCTACACCTTC. The chain carries TRBV4-1 and TRBJ1-2, with D possibly being TRBD1 (5 bases). Trimming stripped 6 bases from V and 7 bases from J, with 21 bases between. CDR1 is MGHRA and CDR2 is YSYEKL in the germline V gene. This CDR3 region has 15 residues.

The genes are TRBV4-2 and TRBJ2-1; D possibly corresponds to TRBD1 (7 bases). Trimming took 1 base from V and 6 from J, leaving 19 bases between them. CDR3 length: 17 amino acids. Germline CDR1 is LGHNA and CDR2 is YNFKEQ. CDR3 sequence (DNA): TGTGCCAGCAGCCAAGGTTCTTGGCAGGGGGGATTCAATGAGCAGTTCTTC. It yields the protein CASSQGSWQGGFNEQFF.

The chain combines TRBV19 with TRBJ2-7, with 7 bases identical to TRBD2. This CDR3 comprises 13 residues. CDR1 and CDR2 from the germline V gene are LNHDA and SQIVND (reference sequence). V trimming: 3 bases; J trimming: 5 bases; junction bases outside the gene matches: 4. The CDR3 coding sequence is TGTGCCAGTAGTATCCCAGGGAGGGACGAGCAGTACTTC. Protein: CASSIPGRDEQYF. Full variable domain (rest looked up from reference TRBV19 and TRBJ2-7): DGGITQSPKYLFRKEGQNVTLSCEQNLNHDAMYWYRQDPGQGLRLIYYSQIVNDFQKGDIAEGYSVSREKKESFPLTVTSAQKNPTAFYLCASSIPGRDEQYFGPGTRLTVT.

The V call is TRBV5-1, the J call TRBJ1-2; D is ambiguous. Trimming took off 5 bases at V and 3 bases at J, with 11 bases between the two ends. Germline lookup yields CDR1 SGHRS and CDR2 YFSETQ. The CDR3 sequence is 13 residues long. The CDR3 region is CASSRDLHYGYTF. The DNA of the CDR3 is TGCGCCAGCAGTCGGGATCTCCACTATGGCTACACCTTC.

J is TRBJ2-3 and V is TRBV5-4; 8 bases are shared with TRBD1. Germline V gives CDR1 SGHNT, CDR2 YYREEE (reference sequence). The CDR3 spans 15 residues. V lost 4 bases to trimming and J lost 4 bases; unmatched junction nucleotides: 8. The CDR3 sequence: CASSPRTGFADTQYF. The CDR3 DNA reads TGTGCCAGCAGCCCGCGGACAGGGTTCGCAGATACGCAGTATTTT. Drawing the rest from reference TRBV5-4 and TRBJ2-3, the complete variable domain is ETGVTQSPTHLIKTRGQQVTLRCSSQSGHNTVSWYQQALGQGPQFIFQYYREEENGRGNFPPRFSGLQFPNYSSELNVNALELDDSALYLCASSPRTGFADTQYFGPGTRLTVL.

This chain joins TRBV7-2 and TRBJ1-1; 8 nucleotides align to TRBD1. With 1 base clipped from V and 5 bases from J, the junction kept 6 bases outside the gene matches. CDR1 is SGHTA and CDR2 is FQGNSA in the germline V gene. This CDR3 has 15 amino acids. CDR3 amino acids: CASSLDNRGGTEAFF. The CDR3 DNA reads as TGTGCCAGCAGCTTAGACAACAGGGGGGGGACTGAAGCTTTCTTT.

This chain connects TRBV2 to TRBJ1-1; D is undetermined. CDR3 length: 12 residues. V lost 5 bases to trimming and J lost 1 base, with 5 bases between them. The germline V gene has CDR1 SNHLY and CDR2 FYNNEI. The CDR3 spells CASSRQNTEAFF. The CDR3 nucleotides read TGTGCCAGCAGTCGACAGAACACTGAAGCTTTCTTT.

The chain couples TRBV9 to TRBJ1-1, with 7 bases fitting TRBD1. Germline V CDR1 and CDR2: SGDLS, YYNGEE. This CDR3 is 21 amino acids long. Trimming took 3 bases from V and 3 from J; bases not matched to a gene: 26. The CDR3 loop is CASSARPGYRGRTGMDTEAFF. The CDR3 nucleotides are TGTGCCAGCAGCGCACGTCCCGGATATAGGGGGCGCACTGGAATGGACACTGAAGCTTTCTTT.

The rearrangement uses TRBV2 and TRBJ1-3, with D perhaps matching TRBD1 (5 bases). The CDR3 loop spans 14 amino acids. Trimming removed 6 bases at V and 5 bases at J, with 14 bases between. Germline CDR1 reads SNHLY; CDR2 reads FYNNEI. The CDR3 DNA reads TGTGCCAGCAGAGTCGGGACTCGAAGAAACACCATATATTTT. It codes for CASRVGTRRNTIYF.

J is TRBJ1-3 and V is TRBV19, with D perhaps TRBD1 (5 bases). Germline V gene data show CDR1 as LNHDA and CDR2 as SQIVND (reference sequence). The CDR3 is 17 amino acids. V was cut by 1 base and J by 0 bases, with 13 bases left in between. The chain's CDR3 is CASSIGGSLRSGNTIYF. DNA of the CDR3: TGTGCCAGTAGTATAGGGGGCTCCCTCCGCTCTGGAAACACCATATATTTT. Variable domain in full (rest from reference TRBV19 and TRBJ1-3): DGGITQSPKYLFRKEGQNVTLSCEQNLNHDAMYWYRQDPGQGLRLIYYSQIVNDFQKGDIAEGYSVSREKKESFPLTVTSAQKNPTAFYLCASSIGGSLRSGNTIYFGEGSWLTVV.